The T cell receptor beta chain described here comes from a study of technical replicates of blood from a handful of donors (dated by TCRdb to between 2016 and 2019). The CDR3 measures 15 amino acids from cysteine to phenylalanine. Of the read, only the CDR3 DNA is kept; its 45 bases are in frame from base 1. CDR1 SGHAT and CDR2 FQNNGV were looked up in the germline V gene. V and J are truncated by 1 base and 11 bases respectively, leaving an intervening sequence of 18 bases. Receptor libraries were prepared by the immunoSEQ multiplex PCR assay. TCRdb took this table from immuneACCESS and kept in-frame rearrangements with V and J called. Such tables lack part of the clones; where checked against another copy, unresolved V genes explain under half of the gap, and the rest is unexplained. This sample has tens of thousands of clones in its table, and more than 90% of those were observed once. Jointly, the top ten make up around 0.41% of the sample.

As for this clone: What this receptor recognizes is not known. No clone much larger than this one lies a single base away; base qualities are absent.

The chain links TRBV11-2 with TRBJ2-1, with the D gene not confidently named. Sequencing was done on a sample of T cells isolated from PBMCs. The receptor was isolated from a human donor in good health. The CDR3 is CASSLVSSDWPKQFF. The nucleotide sequence is given as TGTGCCAGCAGCTTAGTTTCTTCCGACTGGCCAAAGCAGTTCTTC.